One sample yielded the 27 T cell receptor beta chains listed below, sequenced in a study of CD8+CD57+ T cells in acquired aplastic anemia. For sequencing, patients were chosen who had shown expansion of CD8+CD57+ cells by flow cytometry. For CDR3 and TCR beta VDJ profiling, genomic DNA was the template used. TCRdb recomputed calls from the reads with MiXCR, one row per CDR3 protein. The repertoire has 270,000 or so distinct CDR3 sequences, approximately 80% of them found once; the top ten carry less than 50%. The specimen sequenced was sorted CD4+, CD8+, or CD8+CD57+ T cells (not recorded which) from PBMCs. Receptors were obtained from a human donor with aplastic anemia.

This rearrangement joins TRBV15 to TRBJ2-1; D remains unclear. The J call may not be correct, given that the DNA end is closer to TRBJ2-7. Germline values: CDR1 LNHNV, CDR2 YYDKDF (reference sequence). This CDR3 is 15 amino acids long. The CDR3 bases are TGTGCCAGTAGCAGAGCTGGCGGCGTCTGGTATGAGCAGTACTTC. It specifies CASSRAGGVWYEQYF.

The chain is built from TRBV11-3 and TRBJ2-3, with TRBD1 matching 10 bases. The CDR3 length is 14 residues. J lost 6 bases, V lost 3 bases, and 3 bases had no gene match. Germline V gives CDR1 SGHNT, CDR2 YENEEA. The CDR3 bases are TGTGCCAGCAGCTTCGGGACAGGGGCCGATACGCAGTATTTT. It translates to CASSFGTGADTQYF.

Remarks on this clonotype: Its ends do not fully match the called genes, so a read error is possible. The chain is built from TRBV7-3 and TRBJ1-2; D is ambiguous. Germline V gene sequence: CDR1 SGHTA, CDR2 FQGTGA. CDR3 length: 12 residues. DNA of the CDR3: TGTTCCAGCAGCCCAAGCCCCGGAATCTACACCTTC. As protein: CSSSPSPGIYTF. Drawing the rest from reference TRBV7-3 and TRBJ1-2, the complete variable domain is GAGVSQTPSNKVTEKGKYVELRCDPISGHTALYWYRQSLGQGPEFLIYFQGTGAADDSGLPNDRFFAVRPEGSVSTLKIQRTERGDSAVYLCSSSPSPGIYTFGSGTRLTVV.

The chain has TRBV15 and TRBJ1-1, with D tentatively TRBD1 (5 bases). Per germline, CDR1 LNHNV and CDR2 YYDKDF (reference sequence). V shed 6 bases and J shed 0 bases, with 11 bases lying between them. The CDR3 totals 14 residues. CDR3 in DNA: TGTGCCACCAGGAGGGGTTGGGTGAACACTGAAGCTTTCTTT. It translates to CATRRGWVNTEAFF.

This chain joins TRBV2 and TRBJ2-1, with D tentatively TRBD2 (6 bases). This CDR3 comprises 13 residues. The germline V gene encodes CDR1 SNHLY and CDR2 FYNNEI. The CDR3 nucleotides are TGTGTTAACAGTGATGGGGGGAGCGATGAGCAGTTCTTC. This codes for CVNSDGGSDEQFF.

This sequence joins TRBV9 and TRBJ1-5, with D possibly being TRBD1 (5 bases). The CDR3 length is 15 residues. Germline lookup yields CDR1 SGDLS and CDR2 YYNGEE. V shed 7 bases and J shed 4 bases, with 18 bases lying between them. The CDR3 DNA follows: TGTGCCAGCGGAGGAGGGACCGCCCGAAATCAGCCCCAGCATTTT. Translating it yields CASGGGTARNQPQHF. Full variable domain (remainder filled in from reference TRBV9 and TRBJ1-5): DSGVTQTPKHLITATGQRVTLRCSPRSGDLSVYWYQQSLDQGLQFLIQYYNGEERAKGNILERFSAQQFPDLHSELNLSSLELGDSALYFCASGGGTARNQPQHFGDGTRLSIL.

The CDR3 nucleotides read TGTGCCAGCAGCTCAGCTGGGGACATTCAGTACTTCCAGTACTTC. Encoded protein: CASSSAGDIQYFQYF. The chain uses TRBV9 and TRBJ2-5, with D maybe TRBD1 (6 bases). CDR1 and CDR2 (germline): SGDLS, YYNGEE. Trimming stripped 4 bases from V and 10 bases from J, with 23 bases between. The CDR3 runs 15 residues.

This sequence joins TRBV7-6 and TRBJ2-7; no firm D call. Trimming stripped 3 bases from V and 3 bases from J, with 24 bases between. From germline, CDR1 is SGHVS and CDR2 FNYEAQ. The CDR3 totals 18 residues. The CDR3 spells CASSLHSDNSPLHYEQYV. DNA for the CDR3: TGTGCCAGCAGCTTGCATTCCGACAATTCACCCCTCCACTACGAGCAGTACGTC.

The chain carries TRBV27 and TRBJ1-5; D perhaps matches TRBD1 (6 bases). Trimming removed 5 bases from V and 4 bases from J, with 12 bases in between. Germline V gene sequence: CDR1 MNHEY, CDR2 SMNVEV (reference sequence). This CDR3 region has 14 residues. The CDR3 sequence: CASSGGQGNQPQHF. Here the CDR3 DNA reads TGTGCCAGCAGTGGGGGGCAGGGGAATCAGCCCCAGCATTTT.

Details on this clonotype: A junction boundary mismatches the germline segment, possibly from a read error. The V and J genes are TRBV5-1 and TRBJ2-3; no reliable D call. Germline V gene data show CDR1 as SGHRS and CDR2 as YFSETQ. CDR3 length: 14 amino acids. This CDR3 is CASSPLGDPDTQYF. The CDR3 DNA reads TGTGCCAGCAGCCCCCTTGGAGACCCCGATACGCAGTATTTT. Filled out from reference TRBV5-1 and TRBJ2-3, the complete variable domain reads KAGVTQTPRYLIKTRGQQVTLSCSPISGHRSVSWYQQTPGQGLQFLFEYFSETQRNKGNFPGRFSGRQFSNSRSEMNVSTLELGDSALYLCASSPLGDPDTQYFGPGTRLTVL.

As to this clonotype: Given the absence of the conserved phenylalanine or tryptophan at the CDR3 end, a read error is likely. Because the CDR3's place on the DNA is in doubt, the DNA is left out and the CDR3 is given as listed by TCRdb. The V call is TRBV7-8, the J call TRBJ2-2; the table's D call of TRBD2 was not tested on the DNA. 12 amino acids form the CDR3, both terminal residues included. The V gene's germline CDR1 is SGHVS and CDR2 FQNEAQ. The CDR3 protein is CASSLAGGDDTQ.

On this clonotype: This may be a read error, as it is one base from a much larger clone. The V and J genes are TRBV7-8 and TRBJ2-1; 7 bases align to TRBD2. The junction had 17 bases not matched to a gene; V was cut back by 2 bases and J by 13 bases. Germline CDR1 reads SGHVS; CDR2 reads FQNEAQ. The CDR3 is 16 residues long. Here the CDR3 DNA reads TGTGCCAGCAGCTTACCGGGAGGTCCCGATACGCATTATCAGTTCTTC. It yields the protein CASSLPGGPDTHYQFF. Using reference TRBV7-8 and TRBJ2-1 for the parts outside the CDR3, the full variable domain is GAGVSQSPRYKVAKRGQDVALRCDPISGHVSLFWYQQALGQGPEFLTYFQNEAQLDKSGLPSDRFFAERPEGSVSTLKIQRTQQEDSAVYLCASSLPGGPDTHYQFFGPGTRLTVL.

The chain carries TRBV7-8 and TRBJ1-2; unclear D gene. The CDR3 runs to 8 residues. Germline values: CDR1 SGHVS, CDR2 FQNEAQ. Trimming pared 8 bases from V and 12 bases from J, leaving 7 bases between. CDR3 DNA: TGTGCCAGCCCCCAGGACACCTTC. Its translation is CASPQDTF.

The chain combines TRBV5-4 with TRBJ1-1; tentatively, D is TRBD1 (5 bases). Trimming removed 2 bases at V and 4 bases at J, with 12 bases between. Germline V CDR1 and CDR2: SGHNT, YYREEE (reference sequence). The CDR3 sequence is 14 residues long. CDR3 sequence reads: CASSFISGGTEAFF. In DNA, the CDR3 is TGTGCCAGCAGCTTTATTAGCGGGGGCACTGAAGCTTTCTTT.

A note on this clonotype: Relative to the germline gene, one junction end is altered; a read error may explain this. The chain carries TRBV7-9 and TRBJ1-6, with D unclear. The CDR3 spans 15 residues. The germline gives CDR1 SEHNR, CDR2 FQNEAQ (reference sequence). CDR3 region: CAGHVERANNSPLHF. CDR3 in DNA: TGTGCCGGCCACGTAGAGAGGGCCAATAATTCCCCCCTCCACTTT.

Worth noting for this clonotype: At one of its ends the junction is not consistent with the germline gene, which may arise from a read error. The chain carries TRBV7-6 and TRBJ2-3, with no clear D. The J call is doubtful: the DNA matches TRBJ1-1 better. The V gene's germline CDR1 is SGHVS and CDR2 FNYEAQ. This CDR3 spans 13 amino acids. CDR3 DNA: TGTGCCAGCGGCTTCGGAGGCGGGACTGAAGCTTTCTTT. Amino acid sequence: CASGFGGGTEAFF.

The V gene is TRBV7-3, the J gene TRBJ1-1; 7 bases line up with TRBD1. This CDR3 spans 15 amino acids. Per germline, CDR1 SGHTA and CDR2 FQGTGA. The ends lost 2 bases at V and 13 bases at J; junction bases unmatched: 16. The CDR3 loop reads CASSLGVTGIHDVFF. The CDR3 DNA reads TGTGCCAGCAGCTTAGGGGTGACAGGGATTCATGACGTTTTCTTT.

This CDR3 reads CATGTDHEITQYF. CDR3 nucleotides: TGTGCCACCGGGACAGACCACGAAATTACGCAGTATTTT. The J gene is TRBJ2-3, the V gene TRBV24-1; TRBD1 aligns across 7 bases. Germline loops: CDR1 KGHDR, CDR2 SFDVKD. The V segment lost 9 bases and the J segment 8 bases; nucleotides outside the gene matches: 10. The CDR3 contains 13 residues.

To note about this clonotype: A junction end diverges from the germline sequence, so it may reflect a read error. The chain has TRBV2 and TRBJ1-2, with no clear D. This CDR3 spans 13 amino acids. From germline, CDR1 is SNHLY and CDR2 FYNNEI. The CDR3 bases are TGTGCCAGCCGCGGCAGTGGACGAGGTGGCTACCCCTTC. Translation gives CASRGSGRGGYPF.

This sequence joins TRBV7-3 and TRBJ2-3; D is unresolved. Trimming took 5 bases from V and 15 from J, leaving 18 bases between them. Germline V gene data show CDR1 as SGHTA and CDR2 as FQGTGA. The CDR3 is made up of 12 amino acids. The CDR3 DNA sequence: TGTGCCAGCAGCGTAGAGCCAGACGCGACATATTTT. This gives the protein CASSVEPDATYF.

With regard to this clonotype: In this CDR3 the conserved last residue, phenylalanine or tryptophan, is missing, so a read error is likely. No DNA is shown, since the ends of the CDR3 on it are uncertain; the CDR3 is the one TCRdb lists. The V and J genes are TRBV24-1 and TRBJ2-1; TRBD2 reflects the table's D call only, with no check against the DNA. The CDR3 is 13 residues long, counting both termini. Germline CDR1 and CDR2: KGHDR and SFDVKD. The CDR3 is CASRQGPAGSRSV.

As regards this clonotype: At one boundary the junction diverges from the germline segment, which might be a read error. The rearrangement joins TRBV9 to TRBJ2-3, with 7 positions matching TRBD1. The CDR3 extends over 12 amino acids. CDR1 is SGDLS and CDR2 is YYNGEE in the germline V gene. The CDR3 nucleotides are TGTGCCAGCTGCGTGGGGACAGACACGCAGTATTTT. Residues: CASCVGTDTQYF.

The genes are TRBV2 and TRBJ1-1; TRBD1 aligns across 12 bases. The CDR3 runs to 15 residues. Trimming cost V 6 bases and J 2 bases; bases outside gene matches: 4. Germline V CDR1 and CDR2: SNHLY, FYNNEI. The CDR3 region has the DNA TGTGCCAGCAGCTTCGGGACAGGGGGCAACACTGAAGCTTTCTTT. It specifies CASSFGTGGNTEAFF.

This clonotype was observed a handful of times. Sequence at one end of the junction differs from germline and may be a read error. This chain uses TRBV2 with TRBJ1-5; possible D gene TRBD1, 5 bases. CDR3 length: 13 residues. CDR1 SNHLY and CDR2 FYNNEI come from the germline V gene. The CDR3 here is CASGDAGTHTQHF. DNA for the CDR3: TGCGCCAGCGGCGATGCAGGGACTCATACCCAGCATTTT.

The chain combines TRBV13 with TRBJ1-1; TRBD1 agrees at 10 bases. CDR3 length: 15 residues. The germline V gene has CDR1 PRHDT and CDR2 FYEKMQ (reference sequence). V lost 4 bases, J lost 14 bases, and 16 bases stayed unmatched. CDR3 in amino acids: CASSSRDRGVTYGFF. The CDR3 nucleotides read TGTGCCAGCAGCTCACGGGACAGGGGCGTGACCTATGGCTTCTTT. The complete variable domain, with remaining parts taken from reference TRBV13 and TRBJ1-1, reads AAGVIQSPRHLIKEKRETATLKCYPIPRHDTVYWYQQGPGQDPQFLISFYEKMQSDKGSIPDRFSAQQFSDYHSELNMSSLELGDSALYFCASSSRDRGVTYGFFGQGTRLTVV.

V is TRBV7-2 and J is TRBJ1-5; the D is unclear. This CDR3 has 16 residues. The ends were cut back, 5 bases at V and 0 bases at J, with 14 bases in the middle. Germline values: CDR1 SGHTA, CDR2 FQGNSA. CDR3 bases: TGTGCCAGCAGCCGCACGGGCGGGAGTAGCAATCAGCCCCAGCATTTT. Its translation: CASSRTGGSSNQPQHF.

The J gene is TRBJ2-5, the V gene TRBV7-2; 9 bases fit TRBD2. The CDR3 loop spans 15 amino acids. Germline V gives CDR1 SGHTA, CDR2 FQGNSA. J lost 11 bases, V lost 1 base, and 11 bases had no gene match. The CDR3 DNA sequence: TGTGCCAGCAGCTTAGTCCTAGCGGGGCGGGGTACGCAGTACTTC. Encoded protein: CASSLVLAGRGTQYF.